Presented here are 6 T cell receptor beta chains from one specimen sequenced in a study of blood T cell repertoires in COVID-19. Generated by immunoSEQ multiplex PCR, the TCRdb table keeps only in-frame clones and is missing some. The sample lists under 300,000 clones; less than 85% were seen once. Sequenced input: peripheral blood. These receptors were obtained from an elderly woman with active or convalescent COVID-19.

V and J are TRBV19 and TRBJ1-5; possible D gene TRBD1, 5 bases. Germline V CDR1 and CDR2: LNHDA, SQIVND (reference sequence). The CDR3 spans 14 residues. V lost 3 bases and J 8 bases, leaving 14 bases between the germline ends. The CDR3 here is CASSMQDSFEPQHF. The CDR3 coding sequence is TGTGCCAGTAGTATGCAAGACAGTTTTGAGCCCCAGCATTTT. The full variable domain, rest sourced from reference TRBV19 and TRBJ1-5, is DGGITQSPKYLFRKEGQNVTLSCEQNLNHDAMYWYRQDPGQGLRLIYYSQIVNDFQKGDIAEGYSVSREKKESFPLTVTSAQKNPTAFYLCASSMQDSFEPQHFGDGTRLSIL.

In this sample, this clone turned up once. The chain employs TRBV7-2 and TRBJ2-1, with 9 bases identical to TRBD2. Germline trimming cut 1 base from V and 5 bases from J; bases unmatched to any gene: 9. The CDR3 spans 17 residues. The germline CDR1 and CDR2 sequences are SGHTA and FQGNSA. CDR3 nucleotides: TGTGCCAGCAGCTTAGAGGTATTGACTAGCGGAAACAATGAGCAGTTCTTC. This sequence encodes CASSLEVLTSGNNEQFF.

This clone was detected ten times or more. This sequence joins TRBV27 and TRBJ1-4; 7 bases match TRBD1. The CDR3 spans 15 residues. Germline CDR1 is MNHEY and CDR2 is SMNVEV (reference sequence). Trimming at V came to 6 bases and at J to 3 bases, leaving 7 bases not matched to a gene. CDR3 residues: CASREGQAPNEKLFF. CDR3 bases: TGTGCCAGCAGGGAAGGACAGGCGCCTAATGAAAAACTGTTTTTT. The variable domain in full, with the rest retrieved from reference TRBV27 and TRBJ1-4, is EAQVTQNPRYLITVTGKKLTVTCSQNMNHEYMSWYRQDPGLGLRQIYYSMNVEVTDKGDVPEGYKVSRKEKRNFPLILESPSPNQTSLYFCASREGQAPNEKLFFGSGTQLSVL.

The gene calls are TRBV10-3 and TRBJ1-5, with D uncertain. This CDR3 region has 13 residues. Germline CDR1 reads ENHRY; CDR2 reads SYGVKD. The ends were cut back, 8 bases at V and 4 bases at J, with 12 bases in the middle. CDR3 in amino acids: CAIAGSQNQPQHF. The DNA of the CDR3 is TGTGCCATCGCGGGGTCCCAAAATCAGCCCCAGCATTTT.

This chain uses TRBV5-5 with TRBJ2-5; 11 bases line up with TRBD2. There are 17 residues in the CDR3. V trimming: 4 bases; J trimming: 4 bases; junction bases outside the gene matches: 12. The germline CDR1 and CDR2 sequences are SGHKS and YYEKEE (reference sequence). CDR3 sequence: CASSLPTSGVNGETQYF. In DNA form, the CDR3 reads TGTGCCAGCAGCCTTCCGACTAGCGGGGTAAACGGAGAGACCCAGTACTTC.

This clone was counted a single time. This chain joins TRBV5-1 and TRBJ1-4, with D possibly matching TRBD1 (5 bases). The CDR3 length is 16 residues. Trimming pared 5 bases from V and 7 bases from J, leaving 21 bases between. Germline V gene data show CDR1 as SGHRS and CDR2 as YFSETQ. In DNA form, the CDR3 reads TGCGCCAGCAGACCAATACCTGGGGGGACGAGTGAAAAACTGTTTTTT. Residues: CASRPIPGGTSEKLFF. Drawing the rest from reference TRBV5-1 and TRBJ1-4, the complete variable domain is KAGVTQTPRYLIKTRGQQVTLSCSPISGHRSVSWYQQTPGQGLQFLFEYFSETQRNKGNFPGRFSGRQFSNSRSEMNVSTLELGDSALYLCASRPIPGGTSEKLFFGSGTQLSVL.